This passage covers 20 T cell receptor beta chains from one sample sequenced in a study of blood T cell repertoires in COVID-19 (dated by TCRdb to about 2020). Receptor amplification or capture employed the immunoSEQ multiplex PCR assay. TCRdb mirrors the immuneACCESS table, restricted to in-frame sequences. Some clones are absent from its copies; in checked studies, under half trace to an unresolved V gene, and the reason for the others is unknown. The sample profile shows about 480,000 clones; 89% of them were found once. The ten largest clones add up to roughly 1% of the sample. The sample taken for sequencing was peripheral blood. These receptors originate from a man aged 18 to 29 with COVID-19, enrolled during active disease.

The chain is built from TRBV3-1 (or the pseudogene TRBV3-2) and TRBJ2-7; a possible D gene is TRBD2 (5 bases). Germline V gene lookup returns CDR1 LGHDT and CDR2 YNNKEL (reference sequence). Trimming pared 3 bases from V and 7 bases from J, leaving 10 bases between. The CDR3 runs 12 residues. CDR3 amino acids: CASSQDEREQYF. DNA for the CDR3: TGTGCCAGCAGCCAGGACGAGCGGGAGCAGTACTTC.

The chain joins TRBV2 to TRBJ2-5, with TRBD1 identical over 7 bases. Germline V gives CDR1 SNHLY, CDR2 FYNNEI. The J segment lost 1 base and the V segment lost 4 bases, leaving 6 bases of the junction unmatched. CDR3 length equals 15 residues. This CDR3 is CASSGQGVSQETQYF. The DNA of the CDR3 is TGTGCCAGCAGTGGGCAGGGGGTGAGCCAAGAGACCCAGTACTTC.

This chain connects TRBV5-1 to TRBJ2-5, with 7 nucleotides matching TRBD1. The CDR3 length is 15 residues. V shed 0 bases and J 2 bases; nucleotides not matched to a gene: 4. Germline CDR1 is SGHRS and CDR2 is YFSETQ. CDR3 nucleotides: TGCGCCAGCAGCTTGGTCTCGGGACAGCAAGAGACCCAGTACTTC. Protein sequence: CASSLVSGQQETQYF.

The V gene is TRBV3-1 (or the pseudogene TRBV3-2), the J gene TRBJ2-7; 7 nucleotides match TRBD1. V lost 4 bases, J lost 9 bases, and 12 bases stayed unmatched. CDR1 is LGHDT, CDR2 YNNKEL, per germline (reference sequence). The CDR3 length is 14 residues. CDR3 residues: CASSPRTGHQGQYF. The CDR3 coding sequence is TGTGCCAGCAGCCCGCGGACAGGACACCAGGGGCAGTACTTC.

The V and J genes are TRBV9 and TRBJ2-5; 10 bases fit TRBD2. Trimming at V came to 1 base and at J to 1 base, leaving 7 bases not matched to a gene. The germline V gene has CDR1 SGDLS and CDR2 YYNGEE. There are 17 residues in the CDR3. The CDR3 spells CASSVMASGSLQETQYF. The CDR3, as DNA: TGTGCCAGCAGCGTAATGGCTAGCGGGAGCCTCCAAGAGACCCAGTACTTC.

The chain joins TRBV2 to TRBJ1-4; D might be TRBD1 (5 bases). Trimming stripped 7 bases from V and 8 bases from J, with 14 bases between. This CDR3 is built from 13 residues. Germline assignment: CDR1 SNHLY and CDR2 FYNNEI. CDR3 in DNA: TGTGCCAGCAAACGTCAGGGTCAAGAAAAACTGTTTTTT. The encoded protein is CASKRQGQEKLFF.

The genes are TRBV6-5 and TRBJ2-1, with TRBD1 as a possible D gene (6 bases). Trimming left V 5 bases short and J 3 bases short, with 8 bases between. The CDR3 runs 13 residues. The germline V gene encodes CDR1 MNHEY and CDR2 SVGAGI. CDR3 DNA sequence: TGTGCCAGCAGTAGGGACAACTACAATGAGCAGTTCTTC. It specifies CASSRDNYNEQFF.

V and J are TRBV18 and TRBJ2-1, with D uncertain. The germline V and J ends were trimmed by 3 bases and 12 bases, with 9 bases remaining between them. This CDR3 is built from 11 residues. Looked up from germline, CDR1 is KGHSH and CDR2 is LQKENI. This chain's CDR3 is CASSPSRAQFF. In DNA form, the CDR3 reads TGTGCCAGCTCACCTTCCCGAGCGCAGTTCTTC.

This rearrangement joins TRBV19 to TRBJ2-3, with TRBD2 as a possible D gene (5 bases). Germline V CDR1 and CDR2: LNHDA, SQIVND (reference sequence). Between the trimmed V and J ends, which lost 6 bases and 1 base, there was a span of 14 bases. The CDR3 runs to 15 residues. The CDR3 region has the DNA TGTGCCAGTAGGGCCCCCGGACTTCGCACAGATACGCAGTATTTT. Protein sequence: CASRAPGLRTDTQYF.

This chain connects TRBV5-1 to TRBJ2-7; TRBD1 agrees at 7 bases. V lost 5 bases, J lost 5 bases, and 4 bases stayed unmatched. The CDR3 totals 12 residues. Per germline, CDR1 SGHRS and CDR2 YFSETQ. The CDR3 here is CASSIDRDEQYF. CDR3 sequence (DNA): TGCGCCAGCAGTATAGACAGGGACGAGCAGTACTTC.

CDR3 loop: CASTPRYTVPSTDTQYF. The CDR3 DNA follows: TGTGCCAGCACCCCCCGTTATACGGTCCCTAGCACAGATACGCAGTATTTT. V is TRBV11-2 and J is TRBJ2-3; D gene uncertain. Germline loops: CDR1 SGHAT, CDR2 FQNNGV. This CDR3 comprises 17 residues. V dropped 7 bases and J dropped 0 bases, with 20 bases sitting between them.

V is TRBV19 and J is TRBJ1-6, with 7 bases identical to TRBD1. V trimming: 5 bases; J trimming: 9 bases; junction bases outside the gene matches: 7. The germline CDR1 and CDR2 sequences are LNHDA and SQIVND (reference sequence). The CDR3 contains 14 residues. The DNA for the CDR3 is TGTGCCAGTAGTCCACAGGGGACGGGTTCACCCCTCCACTTT. Amino acid sequence: CASSPQGTGSPLHF. Combining the CDR3 with reference TRBV19 and TRBJ1-6 gives the whole variable domain DGGITQSPKYLFRKEGQNVTLSCEQNLNHDAMYWYRQDPGQGLRLIYYSQIVNDFQKGDIAEGYSVSREKKESFPLTVTSAQKNPTAFYLCASSPQGTGSPLHFGNGTRLTVT.

The rearrangement joins TRBV4-1 to TRBJ2-7, with 9 bases lining up with TRBD2. The V segment lost 1 base and the J segment 2 bases; nucleotides outside the gene matches: 9. The CDR3 is 17 amino acids. Germline-derived CDR1 and CDR2 are MGHRA and YSYEKL. This CDR3 is CASSQAPSSGGPYEQYF. The CDR3 DNA follows: TGCGCCAGCAGCCAAGCACCCAGTAGCGGGGGACCCTACGAGCAGTACTTC.

This clone was seen more than once but under ten times. V gene TRBV11-3 combines with J gene TRBJ2-7; possibly TRBD1 for D (7 bases). The length of the CDR3 is 14 residues. CDR1 is SGHNT and CDR2 is YENEEA in the germline V gene. V lost 5 bases and J lost 2, with 13 bases in between. The CDR3 region is CASSTPGGPYEQYF. CDR3 DNA: TGTGCCAGCAGCACGCCAGGGGGGCCCTACGAGCAGTACTTC.

The chain recombines TRBV19 with TRBJ1-5; TRBD1 matches 10 bases. This CDR3 has 16 residues. CDR1 and CDR2 (germline): LNHDA, SQIVND (reference sequence). V lost 6 bases, J lost 5 bases, and 10 bases stayed unmatched. The CDR3 nucleotides are TGTGCCAGTAGCGGGGGGACAGGGGTGTTTTATCAGCCCCAGCATTTT. This encodes CASSGGTGVFYQPQHF.

The chain employs TRBV29-1 and TRBJ2-3, with 7 positions matching TRBD1. V lost 6 bases, J lost 5 bases, and 11 bases stayed unmatched. The CDR3 loop spans 14 amino acids. Germline CDR1 reads SQVTM; CDR2 reads ANQGSEA. The CDR3 is CSVTTGFIGDTQYF. The CDR3 coding sequence is TGCAGCGTCACGACAGGGTTTATAGGAGATACGCAGTATTTT.

The genes are TRBV9 and TRBJ2-7; 8 bases agree with TRBD2. Germline V gives CDR1 SGDLS, CDR2 YYNGEE. J gave up 5 bases and V 5 bases, and 15 bases lay outside the gene matches. This CDR3 has 16 amino acids. CDR3 region: CASSPLTGGRHHEQYF. The CDR3, as DNA: TGTGCCAGCAGTCCCCTGACGGGGGGGCGTCACCACGAGCAGTACTTC. The full variable domain, completed using reference TRBV9 and TRBJ2-7, is DSGVTQTPKHLITATGQRVTLRCSPRSGDLSVYWYQQSLDQGLQFLIQYYNGEERAKGNILERFSAQQFPDLHSELNLSSLELGDSALYFCASSPLTGGRHHEQYFGPGTRLTVT.

The chain links TRBV2 to TRBJ2-3, with a possible D match to TRBD1 (5 bases). Trimming took 6 bases from V and 6 from J, leaving 7 bases between them. The V gene's germline CDR1 is SNHLY and CDR2 FYNNEI. This CDR3 has 11 residues. This CDR3 reads CASRQADTQYF. Written as DNA, the CDR3 is TGTGCCAGCAGACAGGCCGATACGCAGTATTTT.

This clone was seen a single time. This sequence joins TRBV6-5 and TRBJ2-5; D not resolved. V was trimmed by 1 base and J by 0 bases, leaving 6 bases between them. The germline gives CDR1 MNHEY, CDR2 SVGAGI. The CDR3 sequence is 14 residues long. DNA of the CDR3: TGTGCCAGCAGTTACTTGCGGAACCAAGAGACCCAGTACTTC. This sequence encodes CASSYLRNQETQYF.

The gene calls are TRBV4-1 and TRBJ2-7; D is possibly TRBD1 (6 bases). Per germline, CDR1 MGHRA and CDR2 YSYEKL. The ends were cut back, 1 base at V and 3 bases at J, with 10 bases in the middle. CDR3 size: 14 residues. The CDR3 nucleotides read TGCGCCAGCAGCCAAGCCGGACAGTTCTACGAGCAGTACTTC. This gives the protein CASSQAGQFYEQYF.